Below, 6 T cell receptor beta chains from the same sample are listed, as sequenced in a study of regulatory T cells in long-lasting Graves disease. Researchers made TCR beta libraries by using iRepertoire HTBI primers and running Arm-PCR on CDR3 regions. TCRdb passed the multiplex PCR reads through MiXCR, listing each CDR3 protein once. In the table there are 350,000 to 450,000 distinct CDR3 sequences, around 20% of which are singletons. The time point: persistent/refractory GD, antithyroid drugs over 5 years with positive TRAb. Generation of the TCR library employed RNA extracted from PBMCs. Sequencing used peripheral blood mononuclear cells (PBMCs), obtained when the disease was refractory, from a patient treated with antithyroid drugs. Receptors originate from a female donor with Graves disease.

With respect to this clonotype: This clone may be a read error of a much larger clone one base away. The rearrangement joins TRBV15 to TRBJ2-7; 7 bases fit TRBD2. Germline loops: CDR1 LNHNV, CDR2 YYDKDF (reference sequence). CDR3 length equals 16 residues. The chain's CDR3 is CATSGEASGYSYEQYF. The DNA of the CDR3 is TGTGCCACCAGCGGAGAGGCTAGCGGATACTCCTACGAGCAGTACTTC.

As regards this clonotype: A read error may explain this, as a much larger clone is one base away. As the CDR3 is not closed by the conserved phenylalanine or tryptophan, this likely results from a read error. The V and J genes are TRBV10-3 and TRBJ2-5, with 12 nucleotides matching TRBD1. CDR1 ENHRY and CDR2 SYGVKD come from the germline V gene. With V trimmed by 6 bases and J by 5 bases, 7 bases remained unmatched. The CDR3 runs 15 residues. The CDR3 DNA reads TGTGCCATCAGAGGGACAGGGGGCGATTTGGAGACCCAGTACTCC. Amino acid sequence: CAIRGTGGDLETQYS.

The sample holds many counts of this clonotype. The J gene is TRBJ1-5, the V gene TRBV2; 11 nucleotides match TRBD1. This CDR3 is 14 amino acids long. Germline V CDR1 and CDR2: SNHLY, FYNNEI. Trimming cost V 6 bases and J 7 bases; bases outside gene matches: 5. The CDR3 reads CASRDGTGGQPQHF. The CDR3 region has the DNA TGTGCCAGCAGAGATGGGACAGGGGGGCAGCCCCAGCATTTT.

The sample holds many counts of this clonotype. The CDR3 reads CASIRTRIGDNEQFF. For the CDR3, the DNA is TGCGCCAGCATCAGGACTAGGATCGGCGACAATGAGCAGTTCTTC. This chain connects TRBV10-1 to TRBJ2-1; 7 bases line up with TRBD2. J gave up 5 bases and V 7 bases, and 11 bases lay outside the gene matches. The CDR3 is made up of 15 amino acids. Germline V gene sequence: CDR1 WNHNN, CDR2 SYGVQD (reference sequence).

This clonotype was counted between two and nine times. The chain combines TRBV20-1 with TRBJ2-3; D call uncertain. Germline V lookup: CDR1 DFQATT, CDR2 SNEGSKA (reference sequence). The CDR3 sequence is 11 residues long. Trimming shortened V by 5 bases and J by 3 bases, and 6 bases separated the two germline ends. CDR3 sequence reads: CSAPLTDTQYF. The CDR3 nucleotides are TGCAGTGCTCCTTTAACAGATACGCAGTATTTT.

Written as DNA, the CDR3 is TGTGCCAGCAGCTTGGGGGCAGGAAGCGGGAGGTTAGAGACCCAGTACTTC. This translates into CASSLGAGSGRLETQYF. This chain links TRBV5-6 with TRBJ2-5; 9 nucleotides line up with TRBD2. V was clipped by 0 bases and J by 4 bases; unmatched bases: 10. CDR3 length: 17 residues. Germline CDR1 reads SGHDT; CDR2 reads YYEEEE.